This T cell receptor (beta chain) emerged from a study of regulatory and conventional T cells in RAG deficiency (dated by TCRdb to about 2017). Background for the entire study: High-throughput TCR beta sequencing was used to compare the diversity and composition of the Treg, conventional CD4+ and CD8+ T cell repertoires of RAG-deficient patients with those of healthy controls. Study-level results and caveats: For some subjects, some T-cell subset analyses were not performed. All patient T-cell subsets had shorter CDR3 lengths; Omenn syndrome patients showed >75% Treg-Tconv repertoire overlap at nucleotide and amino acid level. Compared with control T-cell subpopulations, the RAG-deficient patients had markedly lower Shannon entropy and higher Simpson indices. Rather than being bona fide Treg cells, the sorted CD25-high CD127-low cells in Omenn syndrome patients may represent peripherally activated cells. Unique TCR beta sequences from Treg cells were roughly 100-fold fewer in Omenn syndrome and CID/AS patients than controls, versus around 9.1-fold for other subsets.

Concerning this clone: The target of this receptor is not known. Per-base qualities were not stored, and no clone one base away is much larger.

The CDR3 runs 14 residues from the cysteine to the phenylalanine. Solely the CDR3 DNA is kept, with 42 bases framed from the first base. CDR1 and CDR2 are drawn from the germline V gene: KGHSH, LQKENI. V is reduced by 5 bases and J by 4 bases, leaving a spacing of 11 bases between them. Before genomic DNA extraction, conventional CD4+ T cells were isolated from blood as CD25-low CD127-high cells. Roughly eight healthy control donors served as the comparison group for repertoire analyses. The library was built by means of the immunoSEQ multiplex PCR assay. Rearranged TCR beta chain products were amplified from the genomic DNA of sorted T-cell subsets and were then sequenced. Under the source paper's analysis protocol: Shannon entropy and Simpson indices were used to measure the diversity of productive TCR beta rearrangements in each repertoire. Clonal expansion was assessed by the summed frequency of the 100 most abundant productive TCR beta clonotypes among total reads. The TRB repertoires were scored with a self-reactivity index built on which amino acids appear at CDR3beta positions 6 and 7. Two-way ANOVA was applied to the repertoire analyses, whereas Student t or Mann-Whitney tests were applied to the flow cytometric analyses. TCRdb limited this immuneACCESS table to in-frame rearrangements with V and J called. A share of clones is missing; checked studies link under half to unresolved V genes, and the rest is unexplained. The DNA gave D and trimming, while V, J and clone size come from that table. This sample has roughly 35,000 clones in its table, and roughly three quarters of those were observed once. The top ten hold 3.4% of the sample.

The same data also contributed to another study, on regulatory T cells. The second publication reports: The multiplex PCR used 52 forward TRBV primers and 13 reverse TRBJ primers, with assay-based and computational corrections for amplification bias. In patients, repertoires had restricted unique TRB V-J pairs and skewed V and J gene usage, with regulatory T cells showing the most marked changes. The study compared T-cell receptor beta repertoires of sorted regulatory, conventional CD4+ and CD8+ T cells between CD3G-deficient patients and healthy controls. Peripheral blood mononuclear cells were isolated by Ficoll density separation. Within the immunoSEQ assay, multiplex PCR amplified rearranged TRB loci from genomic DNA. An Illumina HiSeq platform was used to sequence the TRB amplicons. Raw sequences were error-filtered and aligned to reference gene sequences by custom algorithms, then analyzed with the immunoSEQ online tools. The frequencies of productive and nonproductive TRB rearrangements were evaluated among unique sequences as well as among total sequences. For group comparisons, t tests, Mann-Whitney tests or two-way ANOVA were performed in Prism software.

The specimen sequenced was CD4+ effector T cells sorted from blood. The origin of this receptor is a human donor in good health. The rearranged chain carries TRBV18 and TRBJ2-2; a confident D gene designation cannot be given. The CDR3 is CASSWTATTGELFF. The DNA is TGTGCCAGCTCATGGACGGCAACCACCGGGGAGCTGTTTTTT.